Following are 2 T cell receptor beta chains from one sample sequenced in a study of T cells in Graves' hyperthyroidism and ophthalmopathy. It was RNA transcripts that yielded the amplified TCR beta CDR3 regions. HTBI primers were employed in a first-round RT-PCR of the TCR CDR3. TCRdb re-derived calls from the multiplex PCR reads in MiXCR, one entry per CDR3 protein. The data show over 500,000 distinct CDR3 sequences, around 15% seen once. The sequencing sample was made of blood. These receptor sequences come from a woman in her forties with Graves' hyperthyroidism.

For this clonotype: A much more abundant neighbour one base away suggests this may be a read error. The rearrangement links TRBV15 to TRBJ2-5; TRBD1 matches at 7 bases. Per germline, CDR1 LNHNV and CDR2 YYDKDF (reference sequence). The length of the CDR3 is 14 residues. The junction had 2 bases not matched to a gene; V was cut back by 1 base and J by 3 bases. The CDR3 region is CATSRGDSKETQYF. The DNA of the CDR3 is TGTGCCACCAGCAGAGGGGACAGCAAAGAGACCCAGTACTTC.

The table lists this clonotype with many counts. The J gene is TRBJ2-7, the V gene TRBV3-1; tentatively, D is TRBD2 (6 bases). V was clipped by 0 bases and J by 7 bases, with 16 bases between them. The CDR3 totals 15 residues. Germline V gene sequence: CDR1 LGHDT, CDR2 YNNKEL (reference sequence). The CDR3 nucleotides are TGTGCCAGCAGCCAAGATTTCGGGCTGGGGGGAGAGCAGTACTTC. As protein: CASSQDFGLGGEQYF.